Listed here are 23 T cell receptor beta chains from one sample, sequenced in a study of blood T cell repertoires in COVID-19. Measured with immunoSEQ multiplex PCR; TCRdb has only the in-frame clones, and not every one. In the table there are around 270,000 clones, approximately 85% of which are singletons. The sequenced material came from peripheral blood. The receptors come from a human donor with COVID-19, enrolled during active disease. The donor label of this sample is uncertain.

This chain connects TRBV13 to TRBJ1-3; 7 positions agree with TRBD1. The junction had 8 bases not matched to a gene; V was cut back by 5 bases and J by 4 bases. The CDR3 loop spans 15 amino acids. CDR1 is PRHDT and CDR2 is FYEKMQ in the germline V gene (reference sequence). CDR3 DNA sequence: TGTGCCAGCAGCAAAAAAACAGGGGCCGGAAACACCATATATTTT. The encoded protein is CASSKKTGAGNTIYF.

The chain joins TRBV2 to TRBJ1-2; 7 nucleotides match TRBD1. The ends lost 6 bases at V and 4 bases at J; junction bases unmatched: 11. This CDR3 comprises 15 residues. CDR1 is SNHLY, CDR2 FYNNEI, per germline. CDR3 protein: CASSPNRDSLYGYTF. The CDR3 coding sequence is TGTGCCAGCAGCCCCAACCGGGACAGCCTCTATGGCTACACCTTC.

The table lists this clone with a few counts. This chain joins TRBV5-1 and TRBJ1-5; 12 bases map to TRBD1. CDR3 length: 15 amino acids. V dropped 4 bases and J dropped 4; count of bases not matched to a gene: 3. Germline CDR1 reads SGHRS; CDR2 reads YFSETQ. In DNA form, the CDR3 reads TGCGCCAGCAGCGCGGGACAGGGGGCGAATCAGCCCCAGCATTTT. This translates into CASSAGQGANQPQHF.

CDR3 bases: TGCGCCAGCAGTGAGTCCGGCAATCAGCCCCAGCATTTT. It codes for CASSESGNQPQHF. The V and J genes are TRBV10-1 and TRBJ1-5; D unclear. Trimming took 0 bases from V and 2 from J, leaving 2 bases between them. The germline CDR1 and CDR2 sequences are WNHNN and SYGVQD (reference sequence). There are 13 residues in the CDR3.

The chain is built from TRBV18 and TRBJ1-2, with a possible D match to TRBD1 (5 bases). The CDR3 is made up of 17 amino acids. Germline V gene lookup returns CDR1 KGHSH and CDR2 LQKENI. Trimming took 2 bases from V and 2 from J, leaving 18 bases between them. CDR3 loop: CASSPTGGDSVNYGYTF. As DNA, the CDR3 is TGTGCCAGCTCACCAACCGGAGGGGATTCAGTCAACTATGGCTACACCTTC.

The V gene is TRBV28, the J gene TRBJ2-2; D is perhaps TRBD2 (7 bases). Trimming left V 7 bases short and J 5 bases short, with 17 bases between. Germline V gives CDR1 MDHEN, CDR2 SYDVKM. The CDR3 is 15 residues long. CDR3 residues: CASTGGQGVTGELFF. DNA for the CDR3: TGTGCCAGCACCGGGGGGCAGGGTGTAACCGGGGAGCTGTTTTTT.

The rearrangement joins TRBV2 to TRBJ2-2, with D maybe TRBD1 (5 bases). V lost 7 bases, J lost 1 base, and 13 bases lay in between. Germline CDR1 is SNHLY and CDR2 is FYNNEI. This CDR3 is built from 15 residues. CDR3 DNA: TGTGCCAGCAAAAAGGAGACAGTGAACACCGGGGAGCTGTTTTTT. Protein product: CASKKETVNTGELFF.

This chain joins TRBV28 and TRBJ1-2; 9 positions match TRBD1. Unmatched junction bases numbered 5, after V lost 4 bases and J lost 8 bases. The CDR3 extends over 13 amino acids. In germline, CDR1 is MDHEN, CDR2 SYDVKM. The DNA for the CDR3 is TGTGCCAGCAGTTCACAGGGGGCGGGCGGCTACACCTTC. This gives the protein CASSSQGAGGYTF.

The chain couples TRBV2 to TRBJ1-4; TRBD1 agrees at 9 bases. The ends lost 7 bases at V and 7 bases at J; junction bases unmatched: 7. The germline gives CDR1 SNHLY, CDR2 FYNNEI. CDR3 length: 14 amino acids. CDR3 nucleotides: TGTGCCAGCACTTTACAGGGGGCGGGTGAAAAACTGTTTTTT. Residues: CASTLQGAGEKLFF.

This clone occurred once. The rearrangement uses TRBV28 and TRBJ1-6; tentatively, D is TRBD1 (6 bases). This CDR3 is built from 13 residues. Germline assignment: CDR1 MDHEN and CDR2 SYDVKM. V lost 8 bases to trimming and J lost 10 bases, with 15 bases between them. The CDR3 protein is CASRTDLGSPLHF. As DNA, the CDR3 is TGTGCCAGCCGGACAGACCTAGGGTCACCCCTCCACTTT.

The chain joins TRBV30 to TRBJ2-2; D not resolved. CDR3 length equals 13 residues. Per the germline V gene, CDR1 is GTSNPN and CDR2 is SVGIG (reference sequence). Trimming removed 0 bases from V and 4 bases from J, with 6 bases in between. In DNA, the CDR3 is TGTGCCTGGAGTGTACTTTTCACCGGGGAGCTGTTTTTT. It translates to CAWSVLFTGELFF. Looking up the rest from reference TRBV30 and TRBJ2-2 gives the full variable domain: SQTIHQWPATLVQPVGSPLSLECTVEGTSNPNLYWYRQAAGRGLQLLFYSVGIGQISSEVPQNLSASRPQDRQFILSSKKLLLSDSGFYLCAWSVLFTGELFFGEGSRLTVL.

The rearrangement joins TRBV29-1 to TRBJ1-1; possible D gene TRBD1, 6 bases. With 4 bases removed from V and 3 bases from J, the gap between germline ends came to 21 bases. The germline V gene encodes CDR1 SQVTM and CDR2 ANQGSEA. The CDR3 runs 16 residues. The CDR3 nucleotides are TGCAGCGTTGCCGGTGGGGGCCCCGATCCTTACACTGAAGCTTTCTTT. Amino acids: CSVAGGGPDPYTEAFF.

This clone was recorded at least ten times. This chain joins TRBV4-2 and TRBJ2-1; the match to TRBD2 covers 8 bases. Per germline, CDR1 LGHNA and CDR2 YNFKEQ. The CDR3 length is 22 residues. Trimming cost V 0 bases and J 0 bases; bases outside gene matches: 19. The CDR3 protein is CASSQDEASEDLGTSSYNEQFF. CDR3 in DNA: TGTGCCAGCAGCCAAGATGAGGCTAGCGAGGATCTTGGGACTAGCTCCTACAATGAGCAGTTCTTC.

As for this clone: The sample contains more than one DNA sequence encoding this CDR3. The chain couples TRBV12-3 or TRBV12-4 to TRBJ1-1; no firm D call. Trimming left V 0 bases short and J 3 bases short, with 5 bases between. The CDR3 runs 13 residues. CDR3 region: CASSLAGDTEAFF. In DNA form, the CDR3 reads TGTGCCAGCAGTTTAGCCGGAGACACTGAAGCTTTCTTT.

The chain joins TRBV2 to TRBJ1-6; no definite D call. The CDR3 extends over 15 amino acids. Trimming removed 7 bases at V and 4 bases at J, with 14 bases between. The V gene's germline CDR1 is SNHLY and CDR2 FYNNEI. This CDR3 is CASILGGGYNSPLHF. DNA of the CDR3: TGTGCCAGCATCCTCGGTGGAGGTTATAATTCACCCCTCCACTTT.

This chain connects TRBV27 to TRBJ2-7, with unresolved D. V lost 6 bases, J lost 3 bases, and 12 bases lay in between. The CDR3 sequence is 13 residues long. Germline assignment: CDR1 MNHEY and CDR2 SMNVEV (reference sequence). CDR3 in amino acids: CASSPSSVYEQYF. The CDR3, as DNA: TGTGCCAGCAGCCCCTCCTCCGTCTACGAGCAGTACTTC.

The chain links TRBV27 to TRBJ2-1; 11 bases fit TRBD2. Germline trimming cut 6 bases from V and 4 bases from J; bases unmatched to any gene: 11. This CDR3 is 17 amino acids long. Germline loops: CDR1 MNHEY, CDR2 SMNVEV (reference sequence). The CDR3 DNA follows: TGTGCCAGCAGACCGGACCCGGGACTAGCGGTGTACAATGAGCAGTTCTTC. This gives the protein CASRPDPGLAVYNEQFF.

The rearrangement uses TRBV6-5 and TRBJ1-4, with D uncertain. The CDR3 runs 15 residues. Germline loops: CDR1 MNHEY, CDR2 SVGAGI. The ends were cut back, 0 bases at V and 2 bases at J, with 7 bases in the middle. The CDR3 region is CASSYSGDTNEKLFF. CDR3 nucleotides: TGTGCCAGCAGTTACTCCGGGGATACTAATGAAAAACTGTTTTTT.

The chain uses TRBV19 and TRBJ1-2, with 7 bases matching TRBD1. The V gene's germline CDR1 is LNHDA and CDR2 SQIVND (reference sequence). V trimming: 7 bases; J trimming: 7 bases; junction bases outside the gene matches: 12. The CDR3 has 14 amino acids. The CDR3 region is CASTPPGPGGGYTF. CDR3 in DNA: TGTGCCAGTACCCCCCCCGGACCAGGGGGTGGCTACACCTTC. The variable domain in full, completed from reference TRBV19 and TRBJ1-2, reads DGGITQSPKYLFRKEGQNVTLSCEQNLNHDAMYWYRQDPGQGLRLIYYSQIVNDFQKGDIAEGYSVSREKKESFPLTVTSAQKNPTAFYLCASTPPGPGGGYTFGSGTRLTVV.

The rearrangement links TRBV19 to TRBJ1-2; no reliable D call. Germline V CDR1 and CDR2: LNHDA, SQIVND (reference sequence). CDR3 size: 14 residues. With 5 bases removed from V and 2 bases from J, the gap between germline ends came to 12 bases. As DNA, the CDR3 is TGTGCCAGTAGTCCGAGGCGAGAGAACTATGGCTACACCTTC. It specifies CASSPRRENYGYTF.

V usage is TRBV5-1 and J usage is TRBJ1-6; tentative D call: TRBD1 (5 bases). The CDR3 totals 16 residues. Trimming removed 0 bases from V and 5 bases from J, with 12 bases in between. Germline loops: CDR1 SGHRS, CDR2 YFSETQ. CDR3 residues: CASSLGGQLNNSPLHF. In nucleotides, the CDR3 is TGCGCCAGCAGCTTGGGGGGCCAGCTAAATAATTCACCCCTCCACTTT. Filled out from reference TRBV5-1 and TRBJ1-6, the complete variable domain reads KAGVTQTPRYLIKTRGQQVTLSCSPISGHRSVSWYQQTPGQGLQFLFEYFSETQRNKGNFPGRFSGRQFSNSRSEMNVSTLELGDSALYLCASSLGGQLNNSPLHFGNGTRLTVT.

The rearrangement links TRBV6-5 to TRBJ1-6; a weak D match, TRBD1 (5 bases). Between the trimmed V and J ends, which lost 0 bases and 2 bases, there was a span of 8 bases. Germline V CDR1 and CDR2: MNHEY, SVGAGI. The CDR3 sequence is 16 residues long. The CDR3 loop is CASSYSQGTYNSPLHF. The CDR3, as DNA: TGTGCCAGCAGTTACTCGCAGGGAACCTATAATTCACCCCTCCACTTT.

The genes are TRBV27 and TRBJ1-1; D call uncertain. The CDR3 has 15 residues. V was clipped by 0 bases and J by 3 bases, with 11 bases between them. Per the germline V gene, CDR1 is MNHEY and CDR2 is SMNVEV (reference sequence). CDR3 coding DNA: TGTGCCAGCAGTTTATCCCCTCTCTCTCACACTGAAGCTTTCTTT. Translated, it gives CASSLSPLSHTEAFF.